Here is one TCR beta chain with its context. Its antigen is as yet unknown. This record comes from a study of cytomegalovirus exposure and HLA in healthy donors. Study-level points and caveats: TCR beta chains numbering roughly 150 were designated cytomegalovirus-associated.

Some clones are missing from TCRdb's copy, which holds only in-frame ones; the method was immunoSEQ multiplex PCR. The sample gives 240,000 or so clones, approximately 86% of which show up once; 1% to 1.5% is in the top ten. The germline V and J ends were trimmed by 6 bases and 0 bases, with 11 bases remaining between them. Germline values: CDR1 SGHRS, CDR2 YFSETQ. The length of the CDR3 is 14 residues. This TCR derives from a woman in her 30s in good health and CMV-seropositive. This chain joins TRBV5-1 and TRBJ2-3; perhaps TRBD2 as D (6 bases). Sequenced: PBMCs. The CDR3 reads CASTGGFSTDTQYF. DNA for the CDR3: TGCGCCAGCACAGGAGGGTTTAGCACAGATACGCAGTATTTT.